This T cell receptor beta chain appears in the sequencing data of a study of regulatory T cells in long-lasting Graves disease. J gave up 2 bases and V 5 bases, and 7 bases lay outside the gene matches. This CDR3 spans 14 amino acids. Germline-derived CDR1 and CDR2 are GTSNPN and SVGIG (reference sequence). CDR3-region Arm-PCR and iRepertoire HTBI primers produced the TCR beta libraries. TCRdb reprocessed the multiplex PCR reads with MiXCR, giving one entry per CDR3 protein. This sample has about 470,000 distinct CDR3 sequences, with about a fifth found just once. Specified time point: persistent/refractory GD, antithyroid drugs over 5 years with positive TRAb. From RNA extracted from PBMCs, the TCR library was made. Doctors identified Graves' disease using the American Thyroid Association guidelines.

This TCR was sampled from a female donor with Graves disease. The sequencing here drew on peripheral blood mononuclear cells (PBMCs), taken when the disease was refractory, from a patient treated with antithyroid drugs. The chain recombines TRBV30 with TRBJ2-7; 9 bases match TRBD1. In DNA, the CDR3 is TGTGCCTGGGAGGACAGGGGAAAGACCTACGAGCAGTACTTC. Protein product: CAWEDRGKTYEQYF.